This record looks at one TCR beta chain sequence and its context. The repertoire was sequenced with immunoSEQ multiplex PCR; TCRdb's copy has only in-frame clones and lacks some. The table includes around 100,000 clones, roughly 85% detected once. The data derive from a study of blood T cell repertoires in COVID-19. The overall study: COVID-19 samples, acute and convalescent, were from the United States, Italy and Spain.

From germline, CDR1 is SGHAT and CDR2 FQNNGV. This CDR3 is built from 15 residues. The V gene lost 4 bases and the J gene lost 0 bases, with 11 bases spanning the gap. This rearrangement joins TRBV11-2 to TRBJ2-3; D is possibly TRBD2 (6 bases). This receptor was obtained from a woman in her seventies with acute or convalescent COVID-19. Sequencing was carried out using peripheral blood. The CDR3 sequence: CASSSGSFSTDTQYF. For the CDR3, the DNA is TGTGCCAGCAGCTCCGGGAGCTTTAGCACAGATACGCAGTATTTT. Full variable domain (remainder filled in from reference TRBV11-2 and TRBJ2-3): EAGVAQSPRYKIIEKRQSVAFWCNPISGHATLYWYQQILGQGPKLLIQFQNNGVVDDSQLPKDRFSAERLKGVDSTLKIQPAKLEDSAVYLCASSSGSFSTDTQYFGPGTRLTVL.